Each of the 32 T cell receptor beta chains below was sequenced from the same sample in a study of blood T cell repertoires in COVID-19. The table came from immunoSEQ multiplex PCR; TCRdb's copy has only in-frame clones and leaves some out. The table has some 220,000 clones, 75% to 85% seen once; the top ten hold about 9.7%. Material for sequencing was peripheral blood. These receptors all come from a man aged 45-65 years with active or convalescent COVID-19.

The V gene is TRBV24-1, the J gene TRBJ2-7; TRBD1 matches at 7 bases. This CDR3 contains 16 residues. The germline gives CDR1 KGHDR, CDR2 SFDVKD. The V segment lost 5 bases and the J segment 0 bases; nucleotides outside the gene matches: 9. CDR3 nucleotide sequence: TGTGCCACCAGTGCCCGACCCCGGACAGGCTCCTACGAGCAGTACGTC. Translation: CATSARPRTGSYEQYV.

Details on this clone: The junction shows a germline mismatch at one end, possibly a read error. V is TRBV9 and J is TRBJ2-1, with 12 positions matching TRBD2. The CDR3 runs to 19 residues. From germline, CDR1 is SGDLS and CDR2 YYNGEE. The CDR3 is CANSVGGGLAGGPYNEQFF. The CDR3 DNA is TGTGCCAACAGCGTAGGGGGGGGCCTAGCGGGAGGGCCCTACAATGAGCAGTTCTTC.

This rearrangement joins TRBV4-2 to TRBJ1-1; D remains ambiguous. Germline loops: CDR1 LGHNA, CDR2 YNFKEQ. Trimming shortened V by 0 bases and J by 5 bases, and 16 bases separated the two germline ends. This CDR3 has 16 amino acids. The CDR3, as DNA: TGTGCCAGCAGCCAAGATTCCCGCGAGGTCCGAACTGAAGCTTTCTTT. Protein sequence: CASSQDSREVRTEAFF.

The J gene is TRBJ1-2, the V gene TRBV5-6, with 11 nucleotides matching TRBD1. CDR1 is SGHDT, CDR2 YYEEEE, per germline. The CDR3 sequence is 15 residues long. With 4 bases clipped from V and 3 bases from J, the junction kept 5 bases outside the gene matches. This chain's CDR3 is CASSPGTGGYYGYTF. DNA for the CDR3: TGTGCCAGCAGCCCTGGGACAGGGGGTTACTATGGCTACACCTTC.

The J gene is TRBJ2-1, the V gene TRBV6-2 or TRBV6-3, with D possibly being TRBD1 (5 bases). The CDR3 contains 14 residues. Trimming shortened V by 0 bases and J by 4 bases, and 7 bases separated the two germline ends. The germline V gene has CDR1 MNHEY and CDR2 SVGEGT. For the CDR3, the DNA is TGTGCCAGCAGTTACTCGGACATTTACAATGAGCAGTTCTTC. As protein: CASSYSDIYNEQFF.

The V and J genes are TRBV19 and TRBJ1-2, with 10 positions matching TRBD1. This CDR3 contains 14 residues. V lost 4 bases, J lost 8 bases, and 7 bases stayed unmatched. Germline assignment: CDR1 LNHDA and CDR2 SQIVND (reference sequence). CDR3 DNA: TGTGCCAGTAGTACGACCGGACAGGGGGAGGGCTACACCTTC. It codes for CASSTTGQGEGYTF.

This rearrangement joins TRBV19 to TRBJ2-2, with D possibly being TRBD2 (5 bases). CDR3 size: 15 residues. Looked up from germline, CDR1 is LNHDA and CDR2 is SQIVND (reference sequence). The V and J ends lost 6 bases and 5 bases respectively, with 16 bases between them. CDR3 DNA sequence: TGTGCCAGTAGCTTCTTGGTAGCGTCTACCGGGGAGCTGTTTTTT. This sequence encodes CASSFLVASTGELFF.

The chain employs TRBV18 and TRBJ1-5; D gene ambiguous. Between the trimmed V and J ends, which lost 3 bases and 5 bases, there was a span of 8 bases. The CDR3 loop spans 13 amino acids. CDR1 and CDR2 from the germline V gene are KGHSH and LQKENI. The CDR3 DNA is TGTGCCAGCTCACCGCCACAGTATCAGCCCCAGCATTTT. This gives the protein CASSPPQYQPQHF.

V gene TRBV28 combines with J gene TRBJ2-1, with 8 positions matching TRBD2. V dropped 5 bases and J dropped 2; count of bases not matched to a gene: 8. The germline V gene encodes CDR1 MDHEN and CDR2 SYDVKM. The CDR3 totals 16 residues. For the CDR3, the DNA is TGTGCCAGCAGTCCCCAGGGGCGGGGGGCCTACAATGAGCAGTTCTTC. Translated, it gives CASSPQGRGAYNEQFF.

The chain carries TRBV6-2 or TRBV6-3 and TRBJ1-2, with D perhaps TRBD1 (6 bases). CDR1 is MNHEY and CDR2 is SVGEGT in the germline V gene. V lost 0 bases and J lost 8, with 13 bases in between. The CDR3 length is 14 residues. In DNA, the CDR3 is TGTGCCAGCAGTTACTCTACAGGGAGTCGGGGCTACACCTTC. This encodes CASSYSTGSRGYTF.

The DNA of the CDR3 is TGTGCCAGCAGCCCTCGGACTCTCGAAAAACTGTTTTTT. Protein product: CASSPRTLEKLFF. The chain couples TRBV7-8 to TRBJ1-4, with D unresolved. CDR3 length: 13 residues. Germline CDR1 SGHVS, CDR2 FQNEAQ. Between the trimmed V and J ends, which lost 5 bases and 8 bases, there was a span of 12 bases.

The CDR3 loop is CASSMTQRANQETQYF. CDR3 nucleotides: TGTGCCAGCAGTATGACCCAGCGGGCGAACCAAGAGACCCAGTACTTC. The chain links TRBV6-2 or TRBV6-3 to TRBJ2-5, with D perhaps TRBD2 (6 bases). Trimming removed 5 bases at V and 0 bases at J, with 16 bases between. CDR3 length: 16 amino acids. CDR1 is MNHEY, CDR2 SVGEGT, per germline.

This sequence joins TRBV11-2 and TRBJ2-3, with TRBD2 matching 15 bases. V trimming: 5 bases; J trimming: 4 bases; junction bases outside the gene matches: 7. The CDR3 totals 17 residues. Germline lookup yields CDR1 SGHAT and CDR2 FQNNGV. In nucleotides, the CDR3 is TGTGCCAGCAGCGTAGGACTAGCGGGGGGGTTGGCAGATACGCAGTATTTT. Encoded protein: CASSVGLAGGLADTQYF.

The rearrangement joins TRBV19 to TRBJ1-2; D perhaps matches TRBD1 (6 bases). Germline lookup yields CDR1 LNHDA and CDR2 SQIVND (reference sequence). This CDR3 is 13 amino acids long. The V gene lost 4 bases and the J gene lost 5 bases, with 11 bases spanning the gap. For the CDR3, the DNA is TGTGCCAGTAGTACCGGGACACCTTATGGCTACACCTTC. The encoded protein is CASSTGTPYGYTF.

The chain links TRBV27 to TRBJ2-7, with TRBD1 matching over 7 bases. Trimming removed 2 bases from V and 12 bases from J; junction bases left unmatched: 4. This CDR3 spans 11 amino acids. Germline lookup yields CDR1 MNHEY and CDR2 SMNVEV (reference sequence). CDR3 loop: CASSLGTVLYF. CDR3 bases: TGTGCCAGCAGTTTAGGGACAGTTCTGTACTTC.

The chain combines TRBV5-6 with TRBJ1-6, with a weak D call TRBD1 (5 bases). In germline, CDR1 is SGHDT, CDR2 YYEEEE. The ends were cut back, 2 bases at V and 8 bases at J, with 11 bases in the middle. The CDR3 runs 14 residues. CDR3: CASSFQGSYSPLHF. DNA of the CDR3: TGTGCCAGCAGCTTTCAGGGATCCTATTCACCCCTCCACTTT.

This clone was picked up one time. The CDR3 protein is CASSESVGVNSPLHF. The CDR3 DNA reads as TGTGCCAGCAGTGAATCGGTCGGAGTCAATTCACCCCTCCACTTT. J is TRBJ1-6 and V is TRBV2, with no clear D. CDR1 SNHLY and CDR2 FYNNEI come from the germline V gene. Between the trimmed V and J ends, which lost 2 bases and 7 bases, there was a span of 12 bases. The CDR3 extends over 15 amino acids.

This clone appeared once. The gene calls are TRBV10-3 and TRBJ2-1; 10 nucleotides line up with TRBD2. CDR1 is ENHRY and CDR2 is SYGVKD in the germline V gene. Trimming at V came to 10 bases and at J to 4 bases, leaving 7 bases not matched to a gene. The CDR3 is 14 amino acids. CDR3 amino acids: CATLAGALYNEQFF. CDR3 nucleotides: TGTGCCACCCTAGCGGGAGCCCTTTACAATGAGCAGTTCTTC.

The gene calls are TRBV7-9 and TRBJ2-1; D unclear. Germline-derived CDR1 and CDR2 are SEHNR and FQNEAQ (reference sequence). CDR3 size: 12 residues. Trimming removed 1 base from V and 10 bases from J, with 8 bases in between. CDR3 protein: CASSLVGPEQFF. The CDR3 DNA reads as TGTGCCAGCAGCTTAGTCGGTCCCGAGCAGTTCTTC.

The V gene is TRBV29-1, the J gene TRBJ2-1; tentatively, D is TRBD1 (6 bases). The CDR3 is made up of 13 amino acids. Germline V gene sequence: CDR1 SQVTM, CDR2 ANQGSEA. V was shortened by 5 bases and J by 4 bases, with 12 bases between the two germline ends. CDR3 amino acids: CSVQQGPYNEQFF. CDR3 nucleotide sequence: TGCAGCGTTCAGCAGGGGCCATACAATGAGCAGTTCTTC.

The genes are TRBV19 and TRBJ1-2; TRBD1 aligns across 9 bases. The germline V gene has CDR1 LNHDA and CDR2 SQIVND (reference sequence). The CDR3 is 15 amino acids. Trimming cost V 8 bases and J 2 bases; bases outside gene matches: 9. CDR3 amino acids: CASARSGQGNYGYTF. The CDR3 nucleotides are TGTGCCAGTGCCCGGAGCGGACAGGGGAACTATGGCTACACCTTC.

Of note for this clone: Within the sample, other DNA sequences also encode this same CDR3. The chain has TRBV29-1 and TRBJ1-3; D not resolved. Trimming removed 4 bases from V and 0 bases from J, with 7 bases in between. Germline V gives CDR1 SQVTM, CDR2 ANQGSEA. There are 13 residues in the CDR3. CDR3: CSVGGDSGNTIYF. In nucleotides, the CDR3 is TGCAGCGTTGGAGGCGACTCTGGAAACACCATATATTTT.

The chain links TRBV7-3 to TRBJ2-1; tentative D call: TRBD2 (7 bases). Between the trimmed V and J ends, which lost 5 bases and 4 bases, there was a span of 15 bases. Germline CDR1 reads SGHTA; CDR2 reads FQGTGA. There are 15 residues in the CDR3. CDR3 protein: CASSVQGGPYNEQFF. The CDR3 DNA reads as TGTGCCAGCAGCGTACAGGGAGGGCCATACAATGAGCAGTTCTTC.

The V call is TRBV20-1, the J call TRBJ1-5, with D possibly matching TRBD1 (5 bases). The germline V gene encodes CDR1 DFQATT and CDR2 SNEGSKA (reference sequence). CDR3 length: 13 amino acids. Deletions cut 3 bases from V and 4 bases from J, with 10 bases between. In nucleotides, the CDR3 is TGCAGTGCTAGTATCCCAGGGAATCAGCCCCAGCATTTT. This encodes CSASIPGNQPQHF.

V usage is TRBV14 and J usage is TRBJ1-1; D is undetermined. V dropped 4 bases and J dropped 0 bases, with 6 bases sitting between them. From germline, CDR1 is SGHDN and CDR2 FVKESK. The CDR3 covers 13 residues. CDR3 in DNA: TGTGCCAGCAGCCTGAACATGAACACTGAAGCTTTCTTT. It is translated as CASSLNMNTEAFF.

The CDR3 DNA is TGTGCCCCCCTGAGGAGGACTAGCGGTCTTTGTGTCTACGAGCAGTACTTC. This codes for CAPLRRTSGLCVYEQYF. This sequence joins TRBV2 and TRBJ2-7; 10 nucleotides align to TRBD2. This CDR3 is built from 17 residues. The V and J ends lost 11 bases and 3 bases, in that order; junction bases with no gene match: 19. The V gene's germline CDR1 is SNHLY and CDR2 FYNNEI.

The chain has TRBV28 and TRBJ2-2; 12 bases fit TRBD2. Looked up from germline, CDR1 is MDHEN and CDR2 is SYDVKM. V trimming: 5 bases; J trimming: 7 bases; junction bases outside the gene matches: 11. The CDR3 sequence is 17 residues long. The CDR3 nucleotides are TGTGCCAGCAGTCTTCTAGGACTAGCGGGACAGGGCGGGGAGCTGTTTTTT. This codes for CASSLLGLAGQGGELFF.

This chain connects TRBV19 to TRBJ2-2; 7 nucleotides agree with TRBD1. CDR3 size: 15 residues. The trim removed 3 bases at V and 4 bases at J, leaving 5 bases unmatched. The germline V gene encodes CDR1 LNHDA and CDR2 SQIVND (reference sequence). CDR3 sequence reads: CASSMESGGTGELFF. The CDR3 DNA reads TGTGCCAGTAGTATGGAGTCAGGGGGCACCGGGGAGCTGTTTTTT.

J is TRBJ2-2 and V is TRBV19, with a weak D call TRBD1 (6 bases). V was cut by 7 bases and J by 6 bases, with 9 bases left in between. Germline V gene data show CDR1 as LNHDA and CDR2 as SQIVND (reference sequence). The CDR3 is 12 amino acids. The CDR3 DNA is TGTGCCAGTAAACAGGGCGCCGGGGAGCTGTTTTTT. This sequence encodes CASKQGAGELFF.

V is TRBV14 and J is TRBJ2-7; TRBD2 might be the D (6 bases). The V end was cut by 4 bases, the J end by 5 bases, with 15 bases between. The CDR3 contains 14 residues. Germline lookup yields CDR1 SGHDN and CDR2 FVKESK. CDR3 DNA sequence: TGTGCCAGCAGCCGCAATATGGGGGGTCACGAGCAGTACTTC. Translating it yields CASSRNMGGHEQYF.

The chain combines TRBV9 with TRBJ1-1, with a weak D call TRBD1 (5 bases). Per germline, CDR1 SGDLS and CDR2 YYNGEE. This CDR3 region has 14 residues. Trimming shortened V by 0 bases and J by 4 bases, and 10 bases separated the two germline ends. Here the CDR3 reads CASSVDGGATEAFF. The CDR3 nucleotides are TGTGCCAGCAGCGTAGATGGAGGGGCCACTGAAGCTTTCTTT.

The rearrangement links TRBV10-3 to TRBJ2-7; a weak D match, TRBD2 (5 bases). The CDR3 runs to 15 residues. Germline loops: CDR1 ENHRY, CDR2 SYGVKD. V was trimmed by 4 bases and J by 0 bases, leaving 13 bases between them. CDR3 coding DNA: TGTGCCATCAGTGGTCCTAGCCCTAACTCCTACGAGCAGTACTTC. Encoded protein: CAISGPSPNSYEQYF.